This T cell receptor beta chain was recorded in a study of cytomegalovirus exposure and HLA in healthy donors. This clone turned up a few times. Libraries were prepared by immunoSEQ multiplex PCR; TCRdb keeps only in-frame clonotypes and omits some of them. The data contain approximately 150,000 clones, roughly 87% of them singletons. V lost 2 bases to trimming and J lost 2 bases, with 15 bases between them. Germline CDR1 MNHEY, CDR2 SMNVEV (reference sequence). CDR3 length equals 16 residues. The source of this sequence is a man aged 18 to 29 in good health and CMV-seropositive. Sequencing was done on a sample of PBMCs. The gene calls are TRBV27 and TRBJ1-2; possible D gene TRBD1, 5 bases. CDR3 in amino acids: CASSLRGGLLNYGYTF. The CDR3 coding sequence is TGTGCCAGCAGTTTAAGGGGAGGACTTCTCAACTATGGCTACACCTTC.